The 21 T cell receptor beta chains presented below share a single source sample, sequenced in a study of cytomegalovirus exposure and HLA in healthy donors. Only in-frame clones appear in the TCRdb table, and some are missing; sequencing was by immunoSEQ multiplex PCR. The table shows some 260,000 clones, with about 90% occurring only once. Sequencing was done on a sample of PBMCs. The receptors derive from a man aged 18 to 29 in good health and CMV-seropositive.

V gene TRBV28 combines with J gene TRBJ2-7; 7 bases line up with TRBD2. V dropped 4 bases and J dropped 4; count of bases not matched to a gene: 10. The CDR3 is 15 residues long. CDR1 and CDR2 (germline): MDHEN, SYDVKM. Here the CDR3 reads CASSYFGAGVYEQYF. As DNA, the CDR3 is TGTGCCAGCAGTTATTTTGGTGCGGGAGTTTACGAGCAGTACTTC.

This chain connects TRBV7-6 to TRBJ2-2, with a weak D call TRBD1 (6 bases). This CDR3 spans 15 amino acids. Trimming took off 4 bases at V and 7 bases at J, with 16 bases between the two ends. Germline V gene sequence: CDR1 SGHVS, CDR2 FNYEAQ. This chain's CDR3 is CASSWVDRRFGELFF. The CDR3 region has the DNA TGTGCCAGCAGCTGGGTGGACAGACGGTTCGGGGAGCTGTTTTTT.

This clone was seen only once. This rearrangement joins TRBV19 to TRBJ2-7; the match to TRBD2 covers 10 bases. The CDR3 has 18 amino acids. Trimming at V came to 3 bases and at J to 3 bases, leaving 14 bases not matched to a gene. Germline CDR1 LNHDA, CDR2 SQIVND (reference sequence). The DNA of the CDR3 is TGTGCCAGTAGTATTTCTCCCCCTGGACTAGCGGCTAACTACGAGCAGTACTTC. Encoded protein: CASSISPPGLAANYEQYF.

The table lists this clone with a count of one. The chain combines TRBV7-9 with TRBJ1-2; D unclear. The CDR3 extends over 12 amino acids. V was shortened by 2 bases and J by 14 bases, with 15 bases between the two germline ends. Germline CDR1 is SEHNR and CDR2 is FQNEAQ (reference sequence). The CDR3 protein is CASSLRGNGKTF. In DNA, the CDR3 is TGTGCCAGCAGCTTACGGGGAAACGGGAAAACCTTC.

The V and J genes are TRBV5-6 and TRBJ1-3, with TRBD1 as a possible D gene (5 bases). Germline-derived CDR1 and CDR2 are SGHDT and YYEEEE. Deletions cut 4 bases from V and 0 bases from J, with 14 bases between. The CDR3 has 16 amino acids. In DNA, the CDR3 is TGTGCCAGCAGCCCGACAGTAGGAAGCTCTGGAAACACCATATATTTT. It encodes CASSPTVGSSGNTIYF.

The chain joins TRBV6-1 to TRBJ2-2, with 14 nucleotides matching TRBD2. This CDR3 is 16 amino acids long. The germline gives CDR1 MNHNS, CDR2 SASEGT. With 3 bases clipped from V and 4 bases from J, the junction kept 1 base outside the gene matches. The CDR3 sequence: CASSETSGRATGELFF. CDR3 DNA: TGTGCCAGCAGTGAGACTAGCGGGAGGGCCACCGGGGAGCTGTTTTTT.

The table lists this clone with a few counts. V and J are TRBV30 and TRBJ2-2, with TRBD2 matching over 16 bases. The V and J ends lost 5 bases and 6 bases, in that order; junction bases with no gene match: 6. This CDR3 spans 16 amino acids. From germline, CDR1 is GTSNPN and CDR2 SVGIG (reference sequence). DNA for the CDR3: TGTGCCTGGGAACCCGGGACTAGCGGGAGGGCCGGGGAGCTGTTTTTT. Protein: CAWEPGTSGRAGELFF.

The rearrangement joins TRBV11-2 to TRBJ2-7; no clear D. CDR1 is SGHAT and CDR2 is FQNNGV in the germline V gene. The CDR3 is 15 residues long. The ends were cut back, 1 base at V and 3 bases at J, with 13 bases in the middle. The CDR3 DNA follows: TGTGCCAGCAGCTTAGGGGCCAGCCTGAACTACGAGCAGTACTTC. The encoded protein is CASSLGASLNYEQYF.

This chain uses TRBV29-1 with TRBJ2-7; 7 bases match TRBD2. The CDR3 has 16 residues. Trimming at V came to 1 base and at J to 3 bases, leaving 12 bases not matched to a gene. Looked up from germline, CDR1 is SQVTM and CDR2 is ANQGSEA. CDR3: CSVEAPGAGSFYEQYF. The CDR3 coding sequence is TGCAGCGTTGAAGCCCCAGGAGCGGGGTCGTTCTACGAGCAGTACTTC.

CDR3 sequence (DNA): TGTGCCAGCAGCTTAGGAGGGATCATAAGTGGCTACACCTTC. The encoded protein is CASSLGGIISGYTF. This chain links TRBV7-9 with TRBJ1-2; D gene ambiguous. With 1 base removed from V and 7 bases from J, the gap between germline ends came to 13 bases. Germline values: CDR1 SEHNR, CDR2 FQNEAQ (reference sequence). This CDR3 is 14 amino acids long. Drawing the rest from reference TRBV7-9 and TRBJ1-2, the complete variable domain is DTGVSQNPRHKITKRGQNVTFRCDPISEHNRLYWYRQTLGQGPEFLTYFQNEAQLEKSRLLSDRFSAERPKGSFSTLEIQRTEQGDSAMYLCASSLGGIISGYTFGSGTRLTVV.

Here the CDR3 DNA reads TGTGCCAGCACCTCTCAAGTAGTCGGTGAGCAGTTCTTC. Amino acid sequence: CASTSQVVGEQFF. The V and J genes are TRBV27 and TRBJ2-1; no definite D call. CDR1 and CDR2 (germline): MNHEY, SMNVEV (reference sequence). Between the trimmed V and J ends, which lost 7 bases and 9 bases, there was a span of 16 bases. The CDR3 has 13 residues.

V usage is TRBV28 and J usage is TRBJ1-2, with 12 positions matching TRBD1. Germline trimming cut 5 bases from V and 6 bases from J; bases unmatched to any gene: 1. The CDR3 sequence is 13 residues long. From germline, CDR1 is MDHEN and CDR2 SYDVKM. For the CDR3, the DNA is TGTGCCAGCAGTGGGACAGGGGGCGATGGCTACACCTTC. Amino acids: CASSGTGGDGYTF.

The chain joins TRBV5-1 to TRBJ2-5, with 10 bases matching TRBD2. The CDR3 runs 15 residues. Trimming cost V 5 bases and J 7 bases; bases outside gene matches: 11. From germline, CDR1 is SGHRS and CDR2 YFSETQ. CDR3 sequence (DNA): TGCGCCAGCAGGCCCGCCGGGACTAGCGATGGGACCCAGTACTTC. Protein product: CASRPAGTSDGTQYF.

The chain links TRBV6-5 to TRBJ1-2; 12 bases fit TRBD1. This CDR3 spans 15 amino acids. The V segment lost 2 bases and the J segment 8 bases; nucleotides outside the gene matches: 6. Germline V gene data show CDR1 as MNHEY and CDR2 as SVGAGI. The CDR3 nucleotides are TGTGCCAGCAGTTACCGGGACAGGGGGCGCAGAGGCTACACCTTC. It specifies CASSYRDRGRRGYTF.

The rearrangement links TRBV15 to TRBJ1-2; 10 nucleotides match TRBD1. V lost 0 bases and J lost 6; bases outside the gene matches: 1. CDR3 size: 14 residues. CDR1 LNHNV and CDR2 YYDKDF come from the germline V gene (reference sequence). CDR3 bases: TGTGCCACCAGCAGAGATGGACAGGGGGATGGCTACACCTTC. This encodes CATSRDGQGDGYTF.

The V call is TRBV7-9, the J call TRBJ1-1; no clear D. The CDR3 is 15 residues long. V was trimmed by 6 bases and J by 4 bases, leaving 18 bases between them. The germline gives CDR1 SEHNR, CDR2 FQNEAQ (reference sequence). The CDR3 loop is CASRRTTLSGTEAFF. CDR3 coding DNA: TGTGCCAGCAGGCGTACGACTCTTAGCGGCACTGAAGCTTTCTTT.

Only one count was recorded for this clone. The chain joins TRBV29-1 to TRBJ1-2; 9 bases are shared with TRBD1. The V gene's germline CDR1 is SQVTM and CDR2 ANQGSEA. Losses at the gene ends were 7 bases for V and 2 bases for J; bases not matched to a gene: 8. This CDR3 spans 14 amino acids. The CDR3 DNA sequence: TGCAGCGGCGTCACAGGGGGCCGGAACTATGGCTACACCTTC. It specifies CSGVTGGRNYGYTF. The full variable domain, with the rest looked up from reference TRBV29-1 and TRBJ1-2, is SAVISQKPSRDICQRGTSLTIQCQVDSQVTMMFWYRQQPGQSLTLIATANQGSEATYESGFVIDKFPISRPNLTFSTLTVSNMSPEDSSIYLCSGVTGGRNYGYTFGSGTRLTVV.

J is TRBJ2-5 and V is TRBV27, with D possibly TRBD2 on 5 matching bases. This CDR3 region has 13 residues. CDR1 MNHEY and CDR2 SMNVEV come from the germline V gene (reference sequence). V was pared by 2 bases and J by 3 bases, with 7 bases between. The DNA of the CDR3 is TGTGCCAGCAGTTTAGACGGGGAAGAGACCCAGTACTTC. It translates to CASSLDGEETQYF.

The J gene is TRBJ2-5, the V gene TRBV29-1; TRBD2 is a possible D gene (5 bases). The germline gives CDR1 SQVTM, CDR2 ANQGSEA. The V end was cut by 6 bases, the J end by 1 base, with 9 bases between. This CDR3 contains 12 residues. DNA of the CDR3: TGCAGCGTCCCGGACTTCCAAGAGACCCAGTACTTC. Protein product: CSVPDFQETQYF.

The CDR3 is CASIFSGARTDTQYF. CDR3 sequence (DNA): TGTGCCAGCATCTTCTCCGGGGCCCGAACAGATACGCAGTATTTT. J is TRBJ2-3 and V is TRBV2; D is possibly TRBD1 or TRBD2 (5 bases each). V lost 7 bases to trimming and J lost 3 bases, with 17 bases between them. Germline V gives CDR1 SNHLY, CDR2 FYNNEI. This CDR3 is 15 amino acids long.

The CDR3 protein is CASSLYGGGTGTDTQYF. CDR3 in DNA: TGTGCCAGCAGCTTATACGGGGGCGGGACTGGCACAGATACGCAGTATTTT. The chain uses TRBV7-6 and TRBJ2-3; D could derive from TRBD1 or TRBD2 (6 bases each). Looked up from germline, CDR1 is SGHVS and CDR2 is FNYEAQ. This CDR3 has 17 amino acids. V was cut by 2 bases and J by 1 base, with 16 bases left in between.